These 16 T cell receptor beta chains were sequenced from one sample in a study of patients and donors after allogeneic stem cell transplantation. MiXCR, run by TCRdb on the RT-PCR reads, gives a single entry per CDR3 protein. The sample has more than 20,000 distinct CDR3 sequences, around 40% seen once. Sequenced material: blood, either unsorted or a sorted T cell fraction (not recorded which). Source of these receptors: a human donor who was either an allogeneic HSCT recipient or a stem cell or donor lymphocyte infusion donor (not recorded which). It is not recorded whose cells these are; they may come from a transplant donor.

The chain is built from TRBV7-8 and TRBJ1-2, with D perhaps matching TRBD1 (5 bases). The CDR3 spans 14 residues. V was shortened by 0 bases and J by 3 bases, with 8 bases between the two germline ends. In germline, CDR1 is SGHVS, CDR2 FQNEAQ. The CDR3: CASSLAGGYYGYTF. CDR3 sequence (DNA): TGTGCCAGCAGCTTAGCCGGGGGTTACTATGGCTACACCTTC.

As to this clonotype: The junction does not match germline at one end; this may be a read error. The chain is built from TRBV7-7 and TRBJ2-1, with a weak D call TRBD2 (5 bases). Germline lookup yields CDR1 SSHAT and CDR2 FNYEAQ (reference sequence). The CDR3 loop spans 16 amino acids. The CDR3, as DNA: TGTGCTAGCAGCCCAAACGGGAATTTAGGCTACAATGAGCAGTTCTTC. Translation: CASSPNGNLGYNEQFF.

CDR3 sequence: CASSLTTGDGYTF. DNA of the CDR3: TGTGCCAGCAGCTTGACGACAGGGGATGGCTACACCTTC. V usage is TRBV5-6 and J usage is TRBJ1-2; 8 bases align to TRBD1. The CDR3 contains 13 residues. After removal of 1 base from V and 6 bases from J, the junction contained 2 bases not matched to a gene. CDR1 and CDR2 from the germline V gene are SGHDT and YYEEEE.

This clonotype was detected a few times. CDR3 amino acids: CASSSTPGPSYEQYF. The DNA for the CDR3 is TGTGCCAGCAGTTCGACCCCAGGGCCCTCCTACGAGCAGTACTTC. V and J are TRBV28 and TRBJ2-7; TRBD1 is a possible D gene (5 bases). Trimming removed 4 bases from V and 0 bases from J, with 13 bases in between. CDR1 and CDR2 from the germline V gene are MDHEN and SYDVKM. This CDR3 is 15 amino acids long. The complete variable domain, with remaining parts taken from reference TRBV28 and TRBJ2-7, reads DVKVTQSSRYLVKRTGEKVFLECVQDMDHENMFWYRQDPGLGLRLIYFSYDVKMKEKGDIPEGYSVSREKKERFSLILESASTNQTSMYLCASSSTPGPSYEQYFGPGTRLTVT.

The chain couples TRBV4-2 to TRBJ2-1; 14 nucleotides match TRBD2. V was clipped by 3 bases and J by 2 bases; unmatched bases: 6. CDR1 and CDR2 from the germline V gene are LGHNA and YNFKEQ. This CDR3 comprises 18 residues. The CDR3 protein is CASSQGTSGRGPYNEQFF. Here the CDR3 DNA reads TGTGCCAGCAGCCAGGGGACTAGCGGGAGAGGCCCCTACAATGAGCAGTTCTTC.

This clonotype occurred a few times. The chain carries TRBV20-1 and TRBJ1-1; no reliable D call. CDR1 DFQATT and CDR2 SNEGSKA come from the germline V gene (reference sequence). This CDR3 has 12 residues. Trimming took off 5 bases at V and 3 bases at J, with 10 bases between the two ends. As DNA, the CDR3 is TGCAGTGCTCCACCTGGGCACACTGAAGCTTTCTTT. Its protein product is CSAPPGHTEAFF.

This clonotype has just one count. The CDR3, as DNA: TGTGCCAGCAGCGTAAGAGCGGCTCCCTACAATGAGCAGTTCTTC. Encoded protein: CASSVRAAPYNEQFF. This chain links TRBV9 with TRBJ2-1, with D maybe TRBD2 (5 bases). CDR1 and CDR2 (germline): SGDLS, YYNGEE. The CDR3 length is 15 residues. The germline V and J ends were trimmed by 1 base and 2 bases, with 10 bases remaining between them.

This clonotype was seen only a few times. V gene TRBV2 combines with J gene TRBJ1-1; a weak D match, TRBD1 (5 bases). CDR3 length: 14 amino acids. V gave up 5 bases and J gave up 1 base, with 11 bases separating them. Germline CDR1 SNHLY, CDR2 FYNNEI. The CDR3 DNA reads TGTGCCAGCAGTCCCCAGACAGCGAACACTGAAGCTTTCTTT. This codes for CASSPQTANTEAFF. Complete variable domain (other parts from reference TRBV2 and TRBJ1-1): EPEVTQTPSHQVTQMGQEVILRCVPISNHLYFYWYRQILGQKVEFLVSFYNNEISEKSEIFDDQFSVERPDGSNFTLKIRSTKLEDSAMYFCASSPQTANTEAFFGQGTRLTVV.

The count of this clonotype is one. J is TRBJ2-3 and V is TRBV6-2 or TRBV6-3; no firm D call. Trimming pared 7 bases from V and 2 bases from J, leaving 7 bases between. From germline, CDR1 is MNHEY and CDR2 SVGEGT. The CDR3 has 12 residues. The CDR3 loop is CASKRLTDTQYF. CDR3 DNA: TGTGCCAGCAAAAGGCTCACAGATACGCAGTATTTT.

The table lists this clonotype with a count of one. This chain connects TRBV11-2 to TRBJ2-1, with TRBD2 as a possible D gene (6 bases). The CDR3 consists of 14 residues. Germline values: CDR1 SGHAT, CDR2 FQNNGV. V was clipped by 4 bases and J by 2 bases, with 9 bases between them. The CDR3 nucleotides read TGTGCCAGCAGCTGGCTAGCGACCTACAATGAGCAGTTCTTC. Its translation: CASSWLATYNEQFF.

This chain joins TRBV7-9 and TRBJ1-5; 8 bases map to TRBD1. With V trimmed by 8 bases and J by 7 bases, 7 bases remained unmatched. CDR1 is SEHNR and CDR2 is FQNEAQ in the germline V gene (reference sequence). The CDR3 covers 13 residues. DNA of the CDR3: TGTGCCAGCGATGGACAGGGAGGGCAGCCCCAGCATTTT. As protein: CASDGQGGQPQHF.

This clonotype was detected only a few times. The CDR3 DNA is TGTGCCAGCAGTGCGGCTGGGATAGCCAAAAACATTCAGTACTTC. Its translation: CASSAAGIAKNIQYF. The chain combines TRBV2 with TRBJ2-4; no reliable D call. V was clipped by 4 bases and J by 0 bases, with 10 bases between them. Germline CDR1 is SNHLY and CDR2 is FYNNEI. There are 15 residues in the CDR3.

The V call is TRBV5-5, the J call TRBJ2-3; 10 nucleotides agree with TRBD2. Germline-derived CDR1 and CDR2 are SGHKS and YYEKEE (reference sequence). CDR3 size: 16 residues. Germline trimming cut 2 bases from V and 5 bases from J; bases unmatched to any gene: 8. The CDR3 DNA reads TGTGCCAGCAGCTTACTTACTAGCGGGATAGGAGATACGCAGTATTTT. Translating gives CASSLLTSGIGDTQYF.

This clonotype was detected a few times. The chain has TRBV28 and TRBJ1-2, with 9 bases fitting TRBD1. Germline V CDR1 and CDR2: MDHEN, SYDVKM. J lost 7 bases, V lost 1 base, and 7 bases had no gene match. The CDR3 extends over 15 amino acids. The CDR3, as DNA: TGTGCCAGCAGTTTATTAGGGACAGGGTTTTTTGGCTACACCTTC. Amino acid sequence: CASSLLGTGFFGYTF.

This clonotype was counted only a few times. CDR3 nucleotides: TGCAGCGTTGAAGAGGGCAACTATGGCTACACCTTC. Translating it yields CSVEEGNYGYTF. The V call is TRBV29-1, the J call TRBJ1-2; D ambiguous. This CDR3 has 12 residues. V shed 0 bases and J shed 2 bases, with 4 bases lying between them. Germline V gene data show CDR1 as SQVTM and CDR2 as ANQGSEA.

V usage is TRBV6-2 or TRBV6-3 and J usage is TRBJ2-3, with 8 bases identical to TRBD2. Per germline, CDR1 MNHEY and CDR2 SVGEGT. This CDR3 region has 17 residues. The ends lost 0 bases at V and 2 bases at J; junction bases unmatched: 7. In nucleotides, the CDR3 is TGTGCCAGCAGTTACTCCCCCAGCGGGAGTTTCACAGATACGCAGTATTTT. Its protein is CASSYSPSGSFTDTQYF.